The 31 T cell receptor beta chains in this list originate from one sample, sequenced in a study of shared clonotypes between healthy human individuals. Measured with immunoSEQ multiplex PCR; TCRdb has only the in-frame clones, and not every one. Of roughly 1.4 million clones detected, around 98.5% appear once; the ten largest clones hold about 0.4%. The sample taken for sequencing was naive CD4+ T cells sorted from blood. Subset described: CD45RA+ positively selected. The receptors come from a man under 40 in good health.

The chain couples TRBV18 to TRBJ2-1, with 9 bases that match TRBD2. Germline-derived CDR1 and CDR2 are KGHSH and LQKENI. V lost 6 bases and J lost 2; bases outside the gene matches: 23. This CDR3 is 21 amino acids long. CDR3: CASSPLAGASPSLQPYNEQFF. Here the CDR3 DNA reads TGTGCCAGCTCCCCGTTAGCGGGAGCCTCCCCATCCCTTCAACCCTACAATGAGCAGTTCTTC.

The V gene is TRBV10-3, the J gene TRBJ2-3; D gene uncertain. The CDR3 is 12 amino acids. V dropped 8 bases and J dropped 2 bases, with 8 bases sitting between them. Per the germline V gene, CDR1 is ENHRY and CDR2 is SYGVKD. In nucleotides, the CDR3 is TGTGCCATCCAAGACTTCACAGATACGCAGTATTTT. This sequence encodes CAIQDFTDTQYF.

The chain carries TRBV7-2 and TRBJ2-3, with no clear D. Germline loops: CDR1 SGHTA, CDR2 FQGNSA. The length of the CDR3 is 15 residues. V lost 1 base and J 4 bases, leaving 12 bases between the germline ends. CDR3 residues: CASSLVGRSPDTQYF. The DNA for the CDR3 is TGTGCCAGCAGCTTAGTCGGGCGGTCACCAGATACGCAGTATTTT.

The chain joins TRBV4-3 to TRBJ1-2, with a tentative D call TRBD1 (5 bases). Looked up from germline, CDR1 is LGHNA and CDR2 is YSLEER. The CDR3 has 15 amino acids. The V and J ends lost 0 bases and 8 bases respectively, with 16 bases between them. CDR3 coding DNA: TGCGCCAGCAGCCAAGATTCAGGACCAAGGGGCGGCTACACCTTC. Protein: CASSQDSGPRGGYTF.

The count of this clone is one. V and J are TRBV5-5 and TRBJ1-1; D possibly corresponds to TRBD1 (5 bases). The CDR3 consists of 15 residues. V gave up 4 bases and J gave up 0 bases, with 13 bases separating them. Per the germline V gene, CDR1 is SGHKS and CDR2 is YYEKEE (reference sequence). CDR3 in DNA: TGTGCCAGCAGCATCGCGACAGCCATGAACACTGAAGCTTTCTTT. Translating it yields CASSIATAMNTEAFF.

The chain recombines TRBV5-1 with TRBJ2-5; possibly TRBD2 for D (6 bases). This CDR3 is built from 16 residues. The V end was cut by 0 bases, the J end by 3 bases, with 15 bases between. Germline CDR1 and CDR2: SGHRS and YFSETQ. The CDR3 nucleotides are TGCGCCAGCAGCTTGGTCTCTGGAGGGCCAAAAGAGACCCAGTACTTC. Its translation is CASSLVSGGPKETQYF.

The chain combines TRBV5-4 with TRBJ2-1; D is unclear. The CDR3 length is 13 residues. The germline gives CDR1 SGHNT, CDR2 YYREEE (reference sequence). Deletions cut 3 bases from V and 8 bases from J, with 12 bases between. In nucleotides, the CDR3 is TGTGCCAGCAGCTCCCCAGAGAGCGATGAGCAGTTCTTC. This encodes CASSSPESDEQFF.

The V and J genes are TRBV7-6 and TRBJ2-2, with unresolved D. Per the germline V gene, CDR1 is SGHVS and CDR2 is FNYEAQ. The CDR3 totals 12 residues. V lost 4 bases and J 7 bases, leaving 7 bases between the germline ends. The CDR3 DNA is TGTGCCAGCAGCTCCCCGGGCGGGGAGCTGTTTTTT. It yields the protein CASSSPGGELFF.

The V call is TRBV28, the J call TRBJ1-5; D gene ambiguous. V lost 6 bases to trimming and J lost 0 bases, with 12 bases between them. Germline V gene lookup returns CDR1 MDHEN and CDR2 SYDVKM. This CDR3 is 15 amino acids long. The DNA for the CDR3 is TGTGCCAGCAGGGACGGTCCTATTAGCAATCAGCCCCAGCATTTT. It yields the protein CASRDGPISNQPQHF.

The CDR3 DNA sequence: TGTGCCAGCAGCAGAACGGGACTAGCGGGAGTAGGCAATGAGCAGTTCTTC. It yields the protein CASSRTGLAGVGNEQFF. The rearrangement joins TRBV7-8 to TRBJ2-1, with 14 bases fitting TRBD2. The CDR3 extends over 17 amino acids. The ends lost 5 bases at V and 6 bases at J; junction bases unmatched: 9. Germline CDR1 SGHVS, CDR2 FQNEAQ.

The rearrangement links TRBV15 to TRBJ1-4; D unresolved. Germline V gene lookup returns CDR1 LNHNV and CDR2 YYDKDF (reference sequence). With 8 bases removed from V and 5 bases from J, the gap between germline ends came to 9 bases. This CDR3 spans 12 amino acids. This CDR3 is CATPHKNEKLFF. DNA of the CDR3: TGTGCCACCCCGCATAAAAATGAAAAACTGTTTTTT.

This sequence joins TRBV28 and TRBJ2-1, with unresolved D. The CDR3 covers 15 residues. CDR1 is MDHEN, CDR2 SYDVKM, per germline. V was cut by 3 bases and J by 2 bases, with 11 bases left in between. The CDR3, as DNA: TGTGCCAGCAGTTTTCAGCCTGACGCCTACAATGAGCAGTTCTTC. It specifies CASSFQPDAYNEQFF.

CDR3 loop: CASSSGLGQGHNEQFF. CDR3 coding DNA: TGCGCCAGCAGTTCCGGTTTGGGACAGGGCCACAATGAGCAGTTCTTC. The rearrangement uses TRBV10-1 and TRBJ2-1; 9 bases align to TRBD1. Germline V gene sequence: CDR1 WNHNN, CDR2 SYGVQD (reference sequence). V was clipped by 5 bases and J by 5 bases; unmatched bases: 10. CDR3 length equals 16 residues.

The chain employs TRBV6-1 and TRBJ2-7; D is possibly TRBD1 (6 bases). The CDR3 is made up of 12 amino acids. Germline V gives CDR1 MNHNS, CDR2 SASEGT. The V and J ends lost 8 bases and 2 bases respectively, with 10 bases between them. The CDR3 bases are TGTGCCAGCCAGGGGAATGCCTACGAGCAGTACTTC. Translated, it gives CASQGNAYEQYF.

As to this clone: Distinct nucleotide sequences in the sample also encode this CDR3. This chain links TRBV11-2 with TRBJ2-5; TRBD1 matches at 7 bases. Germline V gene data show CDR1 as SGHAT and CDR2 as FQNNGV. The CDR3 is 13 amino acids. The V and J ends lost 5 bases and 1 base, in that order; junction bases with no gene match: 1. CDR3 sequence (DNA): TGTGCCAGCAGCAGGGACAGCCAAGAGACCCAGTACTTC. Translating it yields CASSRDSQETQYF.

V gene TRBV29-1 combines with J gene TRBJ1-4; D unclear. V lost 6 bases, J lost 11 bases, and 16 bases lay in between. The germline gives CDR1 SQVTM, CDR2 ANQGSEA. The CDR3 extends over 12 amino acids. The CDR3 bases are TGCAGCGTCTGGAGAGGTGGGGAGAAACTGTTTTTT. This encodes CSVWRGGEKLFF.

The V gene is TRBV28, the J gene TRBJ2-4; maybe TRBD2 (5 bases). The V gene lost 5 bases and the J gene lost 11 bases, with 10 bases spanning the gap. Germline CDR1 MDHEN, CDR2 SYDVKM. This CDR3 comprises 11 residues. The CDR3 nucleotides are TGTGCCAGCAGTACTACTAGTGTTCAGTACTTC. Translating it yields CASSTTSVQYF.

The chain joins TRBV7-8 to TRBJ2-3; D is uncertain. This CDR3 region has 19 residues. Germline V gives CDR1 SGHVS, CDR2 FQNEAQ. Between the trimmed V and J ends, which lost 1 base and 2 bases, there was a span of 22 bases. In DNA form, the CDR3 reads TGTGCCAGCAGCTTAGGGTTTAGCTTAGGTGGAGAGTCCACAGATACGCAGTATTTT. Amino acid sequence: CASSLGFSLGGESTDTQYF.

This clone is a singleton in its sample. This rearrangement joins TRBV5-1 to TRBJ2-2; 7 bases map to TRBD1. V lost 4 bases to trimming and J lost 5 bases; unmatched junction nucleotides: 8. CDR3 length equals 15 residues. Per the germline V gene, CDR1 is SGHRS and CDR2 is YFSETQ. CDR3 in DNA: TGCGCCAGCAGCCAAAGGACAGGAGATACCGGGGAGCTGTTTTTT. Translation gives CASSQRTGDTGELFF.

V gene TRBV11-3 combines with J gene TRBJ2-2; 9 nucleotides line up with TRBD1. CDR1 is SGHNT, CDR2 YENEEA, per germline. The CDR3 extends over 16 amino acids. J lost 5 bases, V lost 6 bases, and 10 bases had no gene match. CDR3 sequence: CASSLGTGIGTGELFF. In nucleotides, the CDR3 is TGTGCCAGCAGTCTAGGGACAGGGATCGGTACCGGGGAGCTGTTTTTT.

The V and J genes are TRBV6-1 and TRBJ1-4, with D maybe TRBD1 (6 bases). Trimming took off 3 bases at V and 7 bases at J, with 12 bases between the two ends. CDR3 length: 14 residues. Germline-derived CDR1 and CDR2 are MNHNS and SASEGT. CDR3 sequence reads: CASSDRQEAEKLFF. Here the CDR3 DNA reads TGTGCCAGCAGTGACAGACAGGAGGCTGAAAAACTGTTTTTT.

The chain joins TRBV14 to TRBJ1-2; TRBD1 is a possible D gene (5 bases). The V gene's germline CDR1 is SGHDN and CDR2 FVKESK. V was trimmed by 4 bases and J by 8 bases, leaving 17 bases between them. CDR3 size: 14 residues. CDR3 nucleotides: TGTGCCAGCAGCCGGGGGGGGTTCCCTTACGGCTACACCTTC. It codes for CASSRGGFPYGYTF.

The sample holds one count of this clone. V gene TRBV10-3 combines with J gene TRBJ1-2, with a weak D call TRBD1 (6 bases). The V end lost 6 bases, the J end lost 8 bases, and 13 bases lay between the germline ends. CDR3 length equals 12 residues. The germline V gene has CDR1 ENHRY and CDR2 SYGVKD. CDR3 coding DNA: TGTGCCATCAGCGTTCTAACAGGGGGCTACACCTTC. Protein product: CAISVLTGGYTF.

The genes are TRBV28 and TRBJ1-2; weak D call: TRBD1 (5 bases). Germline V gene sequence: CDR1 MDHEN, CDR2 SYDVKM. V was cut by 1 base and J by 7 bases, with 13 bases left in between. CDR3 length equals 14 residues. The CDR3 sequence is CASSLFAEGAGYTF. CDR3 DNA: TGTGCCAGCAGTTTATTCGCCGAAGGGGCTGGCTACACCTTC.

The CDR3 DNA reads as TGTGCCAGCAGCCCTGGGAGGGGGACTAGCGGGATCTACGAGCAGTACTTC. The encoded protein is CASSPGRGTSGIYEQYF. The V gene is TRBV5-6, the J gene TRBJ2-7; 13 nucleotides align to TRBD2. CDR3 length equals 17 residues. Germline V gives CDR1 SGHDT, CDR2 YYEEEE. Losses at the gene ends were 4 bases for V and 3 bases for J; bases not matched to a gene: 10.

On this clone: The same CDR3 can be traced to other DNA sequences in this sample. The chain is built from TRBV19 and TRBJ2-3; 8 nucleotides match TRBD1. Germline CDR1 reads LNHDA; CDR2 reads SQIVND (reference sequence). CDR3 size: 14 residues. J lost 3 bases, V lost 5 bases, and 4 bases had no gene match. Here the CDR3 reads CASSPTGGTDTQYF. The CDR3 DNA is TGTGCCAGTAGTCCCACAGGGGGGACAGATACGCAGTATTTT.

CDR3: CASSLDGAGVYNEQFF. In DNA, the CDR3 is TGCGCCAGCAGCTTGGATGGAGCGGGAGTCTACAATGAGCAGTTCTTC. The chain carries TRBV5-1 and TRBJ2-1; the match to TRBD2 covers 8 bases. The CDR3 consists of 16 residues. The germline V gene encodes CDR1 SGHRS and CDR2 YFSETQ. V shed 0 bases and J 3 bases; nucleotides not matched to a gene: 5. Full variable domain (outside the CDR3, taken from reference TRBV5-1 and TRBJ2-1): KAGVTQTPRYLIKTRGQQVTLSCSPISGHRSVSWYQQTPGQGLQFLFEYFSETQRNKGNFPGRFSGRQFSNSRSEMNVSTLELGDSALYLCASSLDGAGVYNEQFFGPGTRLTVL.

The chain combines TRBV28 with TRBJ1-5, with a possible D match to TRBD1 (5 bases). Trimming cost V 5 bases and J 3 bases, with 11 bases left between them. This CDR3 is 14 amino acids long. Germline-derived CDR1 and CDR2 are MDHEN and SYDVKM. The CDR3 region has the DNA TGTGCCAGCAGTACCGGGACCTTCAATCAGCCCCAGCATTTT. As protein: CASSTGTFNQPQHF.

CDR3 in amino acids: CASSLPQGGLAEAFF. CDR3 DNA sequence: TGTGCCAGCAGCTTGCCCCAGGGAGGACTGGCTGAAGCTTTCTTT. The chain couples TRBV5-4 to TRBJ1-1, with D possibly matching TRBD1 (5 bases). V was trimmed by 1 base and J by 6 bases, leaving 16 bases between them. The CDR3 contains 15 residues. The germline gives CDR1 SGHNT, CDR2 YYREEE (reference sequence).

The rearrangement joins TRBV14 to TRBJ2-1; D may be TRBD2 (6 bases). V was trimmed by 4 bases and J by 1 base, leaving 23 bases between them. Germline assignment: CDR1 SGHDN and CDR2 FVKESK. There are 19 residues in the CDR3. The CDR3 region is CASSRTRRLGGTSYNEQFF. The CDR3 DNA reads TGTGCCAGCAGCCGGACGAGAAGGTTAGGCGGGACTTCCTACAATGAGCAGTTCTTC.

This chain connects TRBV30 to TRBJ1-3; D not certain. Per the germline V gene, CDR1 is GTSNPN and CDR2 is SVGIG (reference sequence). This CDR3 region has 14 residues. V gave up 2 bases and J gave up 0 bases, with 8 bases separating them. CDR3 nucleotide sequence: TGTGCCTGGAGTAGGGTTGGCTCTGGAAACACCATATATTTT. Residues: CAWSRVGSGNTIYF.